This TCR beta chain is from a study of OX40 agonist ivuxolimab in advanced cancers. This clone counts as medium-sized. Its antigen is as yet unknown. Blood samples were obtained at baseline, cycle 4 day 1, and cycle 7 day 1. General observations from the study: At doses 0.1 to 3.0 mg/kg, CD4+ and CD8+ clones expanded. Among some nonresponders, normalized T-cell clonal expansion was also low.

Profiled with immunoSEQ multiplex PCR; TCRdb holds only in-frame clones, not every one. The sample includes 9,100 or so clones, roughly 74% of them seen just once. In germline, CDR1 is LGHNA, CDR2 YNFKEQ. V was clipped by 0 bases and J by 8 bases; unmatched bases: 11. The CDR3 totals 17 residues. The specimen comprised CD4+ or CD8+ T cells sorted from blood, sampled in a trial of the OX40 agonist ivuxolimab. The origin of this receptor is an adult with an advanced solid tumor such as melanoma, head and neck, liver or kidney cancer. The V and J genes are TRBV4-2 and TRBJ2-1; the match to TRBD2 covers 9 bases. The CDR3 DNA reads TGTGCCAGCAGCCAAGAGGTTATAAGCGGGGGGCCTCATGAGCAGTTCTTC. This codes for CASSQEVISGGPHEQFF.